The TCR beta chain under discussion was sequenced for a study of CD8 T cells in ankylosing spondylitis. Notes on the study in general: Reportedly, disease-linked clones are significantly enriched in ankylosing spondylitis patients' matched synovial fluid. Existing reports had already noted some motif variants in reactive arthritis synovial fluid and blood. There was a TCR beta motif, made of several highly homologous variants, that appeared characteristic of ankylosing spondylitis blood. Relatively scarce in peripheral blood, disease-linked clones were CD8+.

This clonotype was observed a few times. The antigen is not known. Molecular-barcoded quantitative 5'-RACE produced these TCR beta libraries. TCRdb analysed the 5' RACE reads with MiXCR anew, one entry per CDR3 protein. The sample lists 200,000 to 250,000 distinct CDR3 sequences; approximately 7.3% were seen once. The length of the CDR3 is 17 residues. Germline assignment: CDR1 LGHDT and CDR2 YNNKEL (reference sequence). V lost 4 bases to trimming and J lost 2 bases, with 19 bases between them. Material for sequencing was blood, either unsorted or a sorted T cell fraction (not recorded which). This TCR derives from a male donor with ankylosing spondylitis. The chain combines TRBV3-1 with TRBJ2-3, with D tentatively TRBD1 or TRBD2 (6 bases each). CDR3: CASSPLGTGAFTDTQYF. The CDR3, as DNA: TGTGCCAGCAGCCCCCTGGGTACGGGGGCCTTCACAGATACGCAGTATTTT.